Sequencing of this T cell receptor (beta chain) was carried out in a study of CD8+ T cells in alopecia areata. On this clone: Its antigen is as yet unknown.

Germline values: CDR1 PRHDT, CDR2 FYEKMQ (reference sequence). The ends lost 10 bases at V and 4 bases at J; junction bases unmatched: 5. The CDR3 loop spans 12 amino acids. As for treatment: oral pan-JAK inhibitor, 5-10 mg twice daily. It was from alopecia areata patients that lesional scalp punch biopsies and peripheral blood were collected. Sequencing relied on a cDNA template that was reverse transcribed from extracted RNA. The protocol was immunoSEQ multiplex PCR, while the TCRdb copy is restricted to in-frame clones and leaves out a portion. The sample includes more than 90,000 clones, roughly 58% of them seen just once. Study results and limitations: During tofacitinib treatment, many expanded lesional clones remained in scalp and blood.

The sample was CD8+ T cells sorted from blood, taken at week 4, from a patient treated with tofacitinib. This receptor was identified in a human donor with alopecia areata. This rearrangement joins TRBV13 to TRBJ2-7, with 9 bases that match TRBD1. The CDR3 region has the DNA TGTGCCACGACGACAGGGGGTTACGAGCAGTACTTC. Its protein is CATTTGGYEQYF.